This T cell receptor beta chain was captured by sequencing in a study of CD8 T cells in Susac syndrome. RNA, at about 0.45 to 1 ug, was reverse transcribed with random hexamers. TCRdb re-called the immunoSEQ multiplex PCR reads through MiXCR, storing one row per CDR3 protein. The profile covers approximately 220,000 distinct CDR3 sequences, with 95% appearing a single time and around 0.082% taken by the ten largest. V was trimmed by 3 bases and J by 6 bases, leaving 9 bases between them. Germline CDR1 and CDR2: KGHSH and LQKENI. CDR3 length equals 14 residues. The chain has TRBV18 and TRBJ1-6; weak D call: TRBD1 (5 bases). The sequencing sample was made of CD4+ T cells from PBMCs. This sequence originates from a human donor with multiple sclerosis. CDR3 protein: CASSPAGGNSPLHF. As DNA, the CDR3 is TGTGCCAGCTCACCGGCCGGGGGTAATTCACCCCTCCACTTT.